The rows below give T cell receptor beta chains drawn from one sample of a study of blood T cell repertoires in COVID-19. Here immunoSEQ multiplex PCR was the method, and the copy in TCRdb shows in-frame clones only, minus some. The sample carries roughly 150,000 clones, around 86% recorded once. The sample comprised peripheral blood. These receptors were obtained from a woman aged 80 or over with acute or convalescent COVID-19. Each CDR3 is given with its conserved first and last residue. D genes are given only for firm matches. Where a row states a size, it is once, few, many or the class of an expanded clone; other rows omit it.

abundance	j_gene	v_gene	d_gene	CDR3nt	CDR3aa
.	TRBJ1-1	TRBV6-6	.	TGTGCCAGCAGGCGCCAGAACACTGAAGCTTTCTTT	CASRRQNTEAFF
.	TRBJ1-1	TRBV24-1	TRBD1	TGTGCCACCAGGGGGACAGGTCGGAACACTGAAGCTTTCTTT	CATRGTGRNTEAFF
.	TRBJ2-3	TRBV15	.	TGTGCCACCAGCAGAGACAGGGGGGAGACAGATACGCAGTATTTT	CATSRDRGETDTQYF
.	TRBJ2-7	TRBV2	.	TGTGCCAGCAGTGTTGCGTCCTACGAGCAGTACTTC	CASSVASYEQYF
.	TRBJ1-1	TRBV10-2	.	TGCGCCAGCAATCGGGGACTAAGGACTGAAGCTTTCTTT	CASNRGLRTEAFF
.	TRBJ2-3	TRBV2	.	TGTGCCAGCAGATTCGGGGGAGATACGCAGTATTTT	CASRFGGDTQYF
.	TRBJ2-1	TRBV7-9	.	TGTGCCAGCAGCTTATATCTAGGGGTATACAATGAGCAGTTCTTC	CASSLYLGVYNEQFF
.	TRBJ2-4	TRBV18	TRBD1	TGTGCCAGCTCACCCCGGGACAGCCTAAACATTCAGTACTTC	CASSPRDSLNIQYF
.	TRBJ2-1	TRBV9	TRBD2	TGTGCCAGCAGCGTAGGTACTAGCGGGAAAGCCAATGAGCAGTTCTTC	CASSVGTSGKANEQFF
.	TRBJ1-2	TRBV28	.	TGTGCCAGCAGTTTTTCTCCTGTTAACTATGGCTACACCTTC	CASSFSPVNYGYTF
once	TRBJ2-2	TRBV7-9	.	TGTGCCAGCAGCCTCGGGGGAAGGACCGGGGAGCTGTTTTTT	CASSLGGRTGELFF
.	TRBJ1-3	TRBV28	TRBD1	TGTGCCAGCAGTTCTGGGACAGGGAGTGGAAACACCATATATTTT	CASSSGTGSGNTIYF
many	TRBJ1-4	TRBV4-1	TRBD1	TGCGCCAGCAGCCAAGGGACAGGGTTGAAAAAACTGTTTTTT	CASSQGTGLKKLFF
.	TRBJ2-7	TRBV6-5	TRBD2	TGTGCCAGCAGTTACTCCCCACTAGCGGTAACCTACGAGCAGTACTTC	CASSYSPLAVTYEQYF
.	TRBJ2-3	TRBV5-1	TRBD2	TGCGCCAGCAGCTTTGTGGGAGGGTACACAGATACGCAGTATTTT	CASSFVGGYTDTQYF
.	TRBJ2-7	TRBV29-1	TRBD2	TGCAGCGTTGAAGATGCCGCTCCTCTAGCGGGAGGATACGAGCAGTACTTC	CSVEDAAPLAGGYEQYF
.	TRBJ2-5	TRBV27	.	TGTGCCAGCAGTTTTTCCAGGGGTTCGGAGACCCAGTACTTC	CASSFSRGSETQYF
.	TRBJ1-2	TRBV28	.	TGTGCCAGCAGTACTTCCGGTCCGGGTGGCTACACCTTC	CASSTSGPGGYTF